This TCR beta chain was found in a study of low-dose radiotherapy and immunotherapy resistance in tumors. Across the study: The study gave Cohort 2 1 Gy per fraction every two weeks, totaling 13 Gy over 26 weeks.

In this sample, this clonotype turned up many times. Time point of the sample: after trial treatment. Treatment here: LDRT plus nivolumab, ipilimumab, low-dose cyclophosphamide and aspirin (RACIN trial). Alpha- and beta-chain coverage of first-strand cDNA came from TRAV- and TRBV-specific primers. It was with a constant-region primer and a V-primer adapter that TCRs were amplified over around 20 PCR cycles. A single record per CDR3 protein comes from TCRdb applying MiXCR to the reads. This table has 75,000 to 95,000 distinct CDR3 sequences, approximately 22% appearing once. The CDR3 has 15 residues. Germline CDR1 SGHKS, CDR2 YYEKEE (reference sequence). J was trimmed by 6 bases and V by 4 bases; bases with no gene match: 8.

The clonotype comes from a female donor with ovarian cancer. The source was PBMCs, collected after low-dose radiotherapy plus immunotherapy. The rearrangement links TRBV5-5 to TRBJ2-7; TRBD2 agrees at 12 bases. The CDR3: CASSVQTSGSREQYF. CDR3 coding DNA: TGTGCCAGCAGCGTCCAGACTAGCGGGAGTCGCGAGCAGTACTTC.